What follows are 8 T cell receptor beta chains derived from one specimen sequenced in a study of human T cells and chemical hapten exposure (dated by TCRdb to the early 2020s). Receptor libraries were prepared by RACE. These reads were obtained on a NextSeq 500. TCRdb applied fastp at Q25 and MiXCR to the public reads, then kept only in-frame beta chains. Rows matching on CDR3 protein sequence are summarized as one entry with the most common DNA and genes. This sample has about 57,000 distinct CDR3 sequences in its table, and 9.3% of those were observed once. The ten largest clones represent 13% of the sample. This sample's time point label indicates: patch test 1, 2 weeks after DPC sensitization. Explained via the paper, the treatment or condition label denotes: therapeutic diphenylcyclopropenone sensitization with weekly scalp DPC. Source: whole blood, taken in connection with sensitization to the hapten diphenylcyclopropenone (DPC). These receptors were collected from a woman between 40 and 50 years old with alopecia areata. Some clones in this sample may be carry-over from other donors' samples.

This clonotype was found many times. This chain uses TRBV5-6 with TRBJ2-3; 10 nucleotides align to TRBD1. The CDR3 contains 16 residues. Germline V gene data show CDR1 as SGHDT and CDR2 as YYEEEE. Trimming removed 0 bases from V and 7 bases from J; junction bases left unmatched: 8. The CDR3 protein is CASSLEGQGFMYTQYF. The CDR3 DNA sequence: TGTGCCAGCAGCTTGGAGGGACAGGGGTTCATGTATACGCAGTATTTT.

This clonotype was counted only a few times. This chain links TRBV12-3 or TRBV12-4 with TRBJ2-7; D is unresolved. Trimming pared 1 base from V and 6 bases from J, leaving 7 bases between. The CDR3 is 12 amino acids. The CDR3 spells CASSLGSLEQYF. In nucleotides, the CDR3 is TGTGCCAGCAGTTTAGGCTCCCTCGAGCAGTACTTC.

This clonotype was recorded many times. For the CDR3, the DNA is TGTGCCAGCAGTGAAGGGGCGGGCTATGGCTACACCTTC. Its translation is CASSEGAGYGYTF. This chain connects TRBV2 to TRBJ1-2; D unresolved. The CDR3 has 13 residues. Per germline, CDR1 SNHLY and CDR2 FYNNEI. The V end was cut by 1 base, the J end by 4 bases, with 7 bases between. Full variable domain (missing parts from reference TRBV2 and TRBJ1-2): EPEVTQTPSHQVTQMGQEVILRCVPISNHLYFYWYRQILGQKVEFLVSFYNNEISEKSEIFDDQFSVERPDGSNFTLKIRSTKLEDSAMYFCASSEGAGYGYTFGSGTRLTVV.

The V call is TRBV29-1, the J call TRBJ2-7; D is unclear. CDR3 length equals 13 residues. Germline CDR1 is SQVTM and CDR2 is ANQGSEA. The V gene lost 1 base and the J gene lost 4 bases, with 11 bases spanning the gap. CDR3 loop: CSVEAQVPYEQYF. In nucleotides, the CDR3 is TGCAGCGTTGAAGCGCAGGTACCATACGAGCAGTACTTC.

This clonotype was observed a handful of times. The rearrangement joins TRBV10-3 to TRBJ2-7, with 10 bases identical to TRBD2. After removal of 10 bases from V and 0 bases from J, the junction contained 3 bases not matched to a gene. The CDR3 has 13 residues. Germline values: CDR1 ENHRY, CDR2 SYGVKD. The CDR3 DNA follows: TGTGCCACCTGGACTAGCGGCTCCTACGAGCAGTACTTC. This encodes CATWTSGSYEQYF.

This clonotype was counted only a few times. The V gene is TRBV7-2, the J gene TRBJ2-7, with D unclear. Trimming took 11 bases from V and 2 from J, leaving 10 bases between them. The germline gives CDR1 SGHTA, CDR2 FQGNSA. This CDR3 contains 11 residues. CDR3 residues: CASRAAYEQYF. The CDR3 nucleotides are TGTGCCTCCCGGGCCGCCTACGAGCAGTACTTC.

The sample holds a few counts of this clonotype. V gene TRBV30 combines with J gene TRBJ2-4; D is possibly TRBD1 or TRBD2 (5 bases each). Germline V gene sequence: CDR1 GTSNPN, CDR2 SVGIG (reference sequence). The CDR3 runs to 14 residues. V lost 2 bases, J lost 4 bases, and 12 bases lay in between. This CDR3 reads CAWSPGRLKNIQYF. Written as DNA, the CDR3 is TGTGCCTGGAGTCCGGGACGGTTAAAAAACATTCAGTACTTC.

This clonotype was found many times. This sequence joins TRBV18 and TRBJ2-3, with a tentative D call TRBD2 (5 bases). V dropped 3 bases and J dropped 0 bases, with 7 bases sitting between them. Germline V lookup: CDR1 KGHSH, CDR2 LQKENI. This CDR3 has 14 amino acids. The CDR3 reads CASSPTTSTDTQYF. CDR3 nucleotide sequence: TGTGCCAGCTCACCGACTACTAGCACAGATACGCAGTATTTT. The full variable domain, with the rest looked up from reference TRBV18 and TRBJ2-3, is NAGVMQNPRHLVRRRGQEARLRCSPMKGHSHVYWYRQLPEEGLKFMVYLQKENIIDESGMPKERFSAEFPKEGPSILRIQQVVRGDSAAYFCASSPTTSTDTQYFGPGTRLTVL.